These 27 T cell receptor beta chains came from one sample sequenced in a study of technical replicates of blood from a handful of donors. Some clones are missing from TCRdb's copy, which holds only in-frame ones; the method was immunoSEQ multiplex PCR. The data contain 70,000 to 85,000 clones, around 92% of them singletons. Sequenced sample: T cells isolated from PBMCs. These TCRs come from a human donor in good health.

V usage is TRBV6-1 and J usage is TRBJ1-1; TRBD1 agrees at 8 bases. This CDR3 contains 14 residues. In germline, CDR1 is MNHNS, CDR2 SASEGT. Germline trimming cut 6 bases from V and 0 bases from J; bases unmatched to any gene: 3. This CDR3 reads CASSGTGMNTEAFF. CDR3 DNA: TGTGCCAGCAGCGGGACAGGCATGAACACTGAAGCTTTCTTT.

The DNA for the CDR3 is TGTGCCAGCAGCGTAGAGACAGGACACTCCTACAATGAGCAGTTCTTC. As protein: CASSVETGHSYNEQFF. The chain carries TRBV9 and TRBJ2-1; D perhaps matches TRBD1 (6 bases). The CDR3 is 16 residues long. V was clipped by 0 bases and J by 0 bases, with 10 bases between them. Germline V gene sequence: CDR1 SGDLS, CDR2 YYNGEE.

The chain is built from TRBV7-9 and TRBJ2-5; D call uncertain. Trimming pared 3 bases from V and 5 bases from J, leaving 4 bases between. The CDR3 has 11 amino acids. Germline V gene sequence: CDR1 SEHNR, CDR2 FQNEAQ (reference sequence). CDR3 bases: TGTGCCAGCAGCTTTCGGGAGACCCAGTACTTC. As protein: CASSFRETQYF.

The J gene is TRBJ2-3, the V gene TRBV5-5, with 8 bases that match TRBD1. Unmatched junction bases numbered 7, after V lost 1 base and J lost 6 bases. Germline values: CDR1 SGHKS, CDR2 YYEKEE (reference sequence). The CDR3 loop spans 15 amino acids. The DNA for the CDR3 is TGTGCCAGCAGCTTGTGGGACGGACAGGGCGATACGCAGTATTTT. Protein: CASSLWDGQGDTQYF.

The chain couples TRBV4-1 to TRBJ2-7; D possibly corresponds to TRBD2 (5 bases). V lost 1 base and J lost 4, with 14 bases in between. CDR1 is MGHRA and CDR2 is YSYEKL in the germline V gene. This CDR3 contains 15 residues. The CDR3 region has the DNA TGCGCCAGCAGCCAAGTCTCCGGGGAAAGGTACGAGCAGTACTTC. Amino acid sequence: CASSQVSGERYEQYF.

CDR3 residues: CASSRRDYDQPQHF. The CDR3 DNA follows: TGTGCCAGCAGCCGCCGGGACTATGATCAGCCCCAGCATTTT. The chain links TRBV7-2 to TRBJ1-5; perhaps TRBD1 as D (5 bases). There are 14 residues in the CDR3. Trimming removed 5 bases from V and 5 bases from J, with 13 bases in between. Germline CDR1 SGHTA, CDR2 FQGNSA.

V gene TRBV18 combines with J gene TRBJ1-1; 10 bases fit TRBD1. Per the germline V gene, CDR1 is KGHSH and CDR2 is LQKENI. The CDR3 covers 17 residues. With 3 bases clipped from V and 3 bases from J, the junction kept 10 bases outside the gene matches. As DNA, the CDR3 is TGTGCCAGCTCACCTAGGCGACAGGGGGCGGGGGACACTGAAGCTTTCTTT. The encoded protein is CASSPRRQGAGDTEAFF.

The chain joins TRBV19 to TRBJ2-3; 12 bases line up with TRBD2. The CDR3 length is 15 residues. CDR1 is LNHDA and CDR2 is SQIVND in the germline V gene (reference sequence). J was trimmed by 3 bases and V by 6 bases; bases with no gene match: 4. CDR3 sequence (DNA): TGTGCCAGTAGGCTAGCGGGAGGGCCGACAGATACGCAGTATTTT. Protein: CASRLAGGPTDTQYF.

V usage is TRBV20-1 and J usage is TRBJ2-5; D perhaps matches TRBD1 (5 bases). Trimming shortened V by 7 bases and J by 3 bases, and 6 bases separated the two germline ends. Germline CDR1 and CDR2: DFQATT and SNEGSKA (reference sequence). This CDR3 contains 10 residues. CDR3 protein: CSGQKETQYF. The CDR3 nucleotides read TGCAGTGGACAGAAAGAGACCCAGTACTTC.

This clone was picked up one time. This rearrangement joins TRBV5-4 to TRBJ1-1, with 12 positions matching TRBD1. Germline CDR1 and CDR2: SGHNT and YYREEE (reference sequence). V lost 3 bases to trimming and J lost 4 bases; unmatched junction nucleotides: 7. The length of the CDR3 is 16 residues. CDR3: CASSSPGQGAGTEAFF. The DNA for the CDR3 is TGTGCCAGCAGCTCTCCGGGACAGGGGGCGGGCACTGAAGCTTTCTTT. The full variable domain, completed using reference TRBV5-4 and TRBJ1-1, is ETGVTQSPTHLIKTRGQQVTLRCSSQSGHNTVSWYQQALGQGPQFIFQYYREEENGRGNFPPRFSGLQFPNYSSELNVNALELDDSALYLCASSSPGQGAGTEAFFGQGTRLTVV.

V is TRBV29-1 and J is TRBJ2-7, with 8 bases aligning to TRBD1. CDR3 length: 13 residues. The V and J ends lost 5 bases and 2 bases, in that order; junction bases with no gene match: 5. The germline V gene has CDR1 SQVTM and CDR2 ANQGSEA. As DNA, the CDR3 is TGCAGCGTTTTGACAGGGGAAACCTACGAGCAGTACTTC. It is translated as CSVLTGETYEQYF.

The chain carries TRBV5-6 and TRBJ1-2; TRBD1 matches 9 bases. The CDR3 is made up of 14 amino acids. Per the germline V gene, CDR1 is SGHDT and CDR2 is YYEEEE. V lost 4 bases, J lost 6 bases, and 7 bases stayed unmatched. Here the CDR3 DNA reads TGTGCCAGCAGCGGGCCCGGGACAGGGAATGGCTACACCTTC. Translating gives CASSGPGTGNGYTF. Using reference TRBV5-6 and TRBJ1-2 for the parts outside the CDR3, the full variable domain is DAGVTQSPTHLIKTRGQQVTLRCSPKSGHDTVSWYQQALGQGPQFIFQYYEEEERQRGNFPDRFSGHQFPNYSSELNVNALLLGDSALYLCASSGPGTGNGYTFGSGTRLTVV.

The chain has TRBV11-2 and TRBJ2-5; TRBD2 matches 8 bases. J gave up 5 bases and V 2 bases, and 7 bases lay outside the gene matches. CDR1 and CDR2 from the germline V gene are SGHAT and FQNNGV. The CDR3 is made up of 15 amino acids. The CDR3 protein is CASSLRGSGGETQYF. The DNA of the CDR3 is TGTGCCAGCAGCTTAAGGGGTTCGGGAGGGGAGACCCAGTACTTC. Based on the CDR3 plus reference TRBV11-2 and TRBJ2-5, the full variable domain is EAGVAQSPRYKIIEKRQSVAFWCNPISGHATLYWYQQILGQGPKLLIQFQNNGVVDDSQLPKDRFSAERLKGVDSTLKIQPAKLEDSAVYLCASSLRGSGGETQYFGPGTRLLVL.

This clone has a single count. The chain employs TRBV29-1 and TRBJ1-4, with 8 nucleotides matching TRBD1. V shed 7 bases and J 7 bases; nucleotides not matched to a gene: 8. CDR3 length: 13 amino acids. Germline assignment: CDR1 SQVTM and CDR2 ANQGSEA. The CDR3, as DNA: TGCAGCGCCCTCGGACAGGGCAGTGAAAAACTGTTTTTT. It codes for CSALGQGSEKLFF.

This clone has only one observation. This sequence joins TRBV11-1 and TRBJ2-3; 7 bases are shared with TRBD2. There are 14 residues in the CDR3. The germline CDR1 and CDR2 sequences are SGHAT and FQDESV (reference sequence). V was pared by 6 bases and J by 6 bases, with 9 bases of the junction left unmatched. The CDR3 protein is CASRPGGGWDTQYF. The CDR3 DNA reads as TGTGCCAGCAGACCGGGCGGGGGTTGGGATACGCAGTATTTT.

The chain employs TRBV13 and TRBJ2-7, with 9 bases that match TRBD1. Germline V gene data show CDR1 as PRHDT and CDR2 as FYEKMQ (reference sequence). The J segment lost 2 bases and the V segment lost 1 base, leaving 3 bases of the junction unmatched. This CDR3 comprises 15 residues. The CDR3 region is CASSLDRDRAYEQYF. The CDR3 DNA reads as TGTGCCAGCAGCTTAGATCGGGACAGGGCCTACGAGCAGTACTTC.

Only one count was recorded for this clone. The chain couples TRBV4-1 to TRBJ2-5; possible D gene TRBD1, 6 bases. V was trimmed by 3 bases and J by 3 bases, leaving 11 bases between them. This CDR3 spans 14 amino acids. The germline V gene encodes CDR1 MGHRA and CDR2 YSYEKL. This CDR3 is CASSQIQGEETQYF. CDR3 bases: TGCGCCAGCAGCCAGATACAGGGAGAAGAGACCCAGTACTTC.

CDR3 nucleotide sequence: TGTGCCACCAGCAGAGTAATACAGGGGGCGCCCAATCAGCCCCAGCATTTT. This sequence encodes CATSRVIQGAPNQPQHF. This chain links TRBV15 with TRBJ1-5; TRBD1 agrees at 9 bases. The CDR3 runs to 17 residues. CDR1 is LNHNV and CDR2 is YYDKDF in the germline V gene (reference sequence). V gave up 1 base and J gave up 3 bases; unmatched junction bases: 7.

The V gene is TRBV28, the J gene TRBJ2-2, with D hard to call. Germline V gives CDR1 MDHEN, CDR2 SYDVKM. CDR3 length: 14 residues. The V end was cut by 4 bases, the J end by 0 bases, with 6 bases between. CDR3 sequence: CASSSQANTGELFF. The CDR3 DNA sequence: TGTGCCAGCAGTTCCCAGGCGAACACCGGGGAGCTGTTTTTT.

The rearrangement links TRBV27 to TRBJ2-7, with unresolved D. Germline V gives CDR1 MNHEY, CDR2 SMNVEV (reference sequence). The CDR3 covers 14 residues. V dropped 8 bases and J dropped 0 bases, with 14 bases sitting between them. CDR3 sequence reads: CASSVSVSSYEQYF. In nucleotides, the CDR3 is TGTGCCAGCTCGGTATCGGTAAGCTCCTACGAGCAGTACTTC.

V usage is TRBV28 and J usage is TRBJ2-2; 7 bases agree with TRBD1. The J segment lost 2 bases and the V segment lost 8 bases, leaving 5 bases of the junction unmatched. Germline CDR1 is MDHEN and CDR2 is SYDVKM. This CDR3 comprises 14 residues. CDR3 sequence reads: CASRTGENTGELFF. In nucleotides, the CDR3 is TGTGCCAGCCGGACAGGAGAAAACACCGGGGAGCTGTTTTTT.

This chain uses TRBV19 with TRBJ2-3, with 11 bases identical to TRBD2. Germline lookup yields CDR1 LNHDA and CDR2 SQIVND (reference sequence). V lost 5 bases to trimming and J lost 4 bases; unmatched junction nucleotides: 11. The CDR3 has 17 residues. In DNA form, the CDR3 reads TGTGCCAGTAGTGGTTTAACTAGCGGGAGATTCTCAGATACGCAGTATTTT. It specifies CASSGLTSGRFSDTQYF.

CDR3 DNA: TGCGCCAGCAGCCAAGTCCCGACCGGAGACTATGGCTACACCTTC. It codes for CASSQVPTGDYGYTF. The chain recombines TRBV4-1 with TRBJ1-2; D not resolved. CDR1 is MGHRA and CDR2 is YSYEKL in the germline V gene. The CDR3 totals 15 residues. Trimming removed 1 base from V and 3 bases from J, with 12 bases in between.

A few counts support this clone. The chain recombines TRBV19 with TRBJ1-1; a weak D match, TRBD1 (6 bases). The CDR3 is 13 residues long. V was trimmed by 4 bases and J by 4 bases, leaving 10 bases between them. In germline, CDR1 is LNHDA, CDR2 SQIVND (reference sequence). The CDR3 coding sequence is TGTGCCAGTAGTACACAGGGTTTCACTGAAGCTTTCTTT. It yields the protein CASSTQGFTEAFF.

This clone appeared a single time. The gene calls are TRBV11-2 and TRBJ2-5; tentatively, D is TRBD2 (6 bases). Trimming removed 5 bases from V and 3 bases from J, with 22 bases in between. The CDR3 sequence is 17 residues long. Germline values: CDR1 SGHAT, CDR2 FQNNGV. The CDR3 DNA sequence: TGTGCCAGCAGCCTTAACATTATCTATAGCGGAGAAGAGACCCAGTACTTC. Protein: CASSLNIIYSGEETQYF.

This sequence joins TRBV11-3 and TRBJ1-5; D may be TRBD1 (6 bases). This CDR3 contains 15 residues. The germline gives CDR1 SGHNT, CDR2 YENEEA. Trimming cost V 5 bases and J 7 bases, with 18 bases left between them. The CDR3 spells CASSPIGGGGQPQHF. CDR3 DNA sequence: TGTGCCAGCAGCCCCATTGGCGGGGGCGGACAGCCCCAGCATTTT.

The rearrangement joins TRBV7-9 to TRBJ2-7, with D possibly being TRBD1 (6 bases). CDR1 SEHNR and CDR2 FQNEAQ come from the germline V gene (reference sequence). Between the trimmed V and J ends, which lost 5 bases and 0 bases, there was a span of 14 bases. CDR3 length: 15 residues. CDR3: CASSTFRDNSYEQYF. DNA of the CDR3: TGTGCCAGCAGCACCTTCCGGGACAACTCCTACGAGCAGTACTTC.